The TCR beta chain described here comes from a study of blood T cells in healthy people across ages. Germline loops: CDR1 MNHEY, CDR2 SVGEGT. V lost 2 bases and J lost 0; bases outside the gene matches: 16. The CDR3 runs 22 residues. Points from the study as a whole: TCR beta diversity, measured per million T cells, fell in a roughly linear way with age.

Then a second PCR, running roughly 7 to 11 cycles, was carried out with a sample-barcoded 5' primer and a J-beta primer mix. Tags on each cDNA molecule came from a template-switch adaptor with 12 random nucleotides. TCRdb re-derived calls from the 5' RACE reads in MiXCR, one entry per CDR3 protein. The data contain around 1,800,000 distinct CDR3 sequences, around 42% of them singletons. Samples had at least 7 million PBMCs isolated from them. Concerning this clonotype itself: What it binds is unknown.

The chain employs TRBV6-2 or TRBV6-3 and TRBJ2-3; 14 bases map to TRBD2. This TCR was sampled from a human donor in good health. The sample comprised blood. The CDR3 DNA is TGTGCCAGCAGTTACCCGAGTATAGTTTGGGGACTAGCGGGAGATAGCACAGATACGCAGTATTTT. Protein: CASSYPSIVWGLAGDSTDTQYF.